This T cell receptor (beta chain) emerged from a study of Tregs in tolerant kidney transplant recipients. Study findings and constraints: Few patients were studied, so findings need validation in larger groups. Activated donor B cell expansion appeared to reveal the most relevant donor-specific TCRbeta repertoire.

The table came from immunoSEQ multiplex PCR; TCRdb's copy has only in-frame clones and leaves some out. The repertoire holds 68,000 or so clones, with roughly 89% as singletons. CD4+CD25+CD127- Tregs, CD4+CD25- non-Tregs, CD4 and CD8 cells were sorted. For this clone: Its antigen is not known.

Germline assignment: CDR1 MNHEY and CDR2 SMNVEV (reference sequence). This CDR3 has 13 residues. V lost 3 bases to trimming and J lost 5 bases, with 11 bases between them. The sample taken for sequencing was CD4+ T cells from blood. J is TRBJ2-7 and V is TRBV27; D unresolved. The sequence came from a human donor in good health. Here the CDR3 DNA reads TGTGCCAGCAGTTTCAGGCGCGAGAACGAGCAGTACTTC. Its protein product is CASSFRRENEQYF.